The following is a T cell receptor beta chain sequence with its context. The sample is drawn from a study of blood T cell repertoires in COVID-19. On the study more broadly: From the United States, Italy and Spain came samples of acute and convalescent COVID-19. T cells, B-cell-depleted T cells, or PBMCs provided the cDNA or gDNA that served as material.

The protocol was immunoSEQ multiplex PCR, while the TCRdb copy is restricted to in-frame clones and leaves out a portion. This table holds around 130,000 clones, 88% found once. The receptor was isolated from a human donor with COVID-19, enrolled during active disease. The donor label of this sample is uncertain. Material for sequencing was peripheral blood.

CDR3 residues: CASSWQGQGNSPLHF. CDR3 DNA: TGTGCCAGCAGCTGGCAGGGGCAGGGGAATTCACCCCTCCACTTT. The rearrangement joins TRBV5-4 to TRBJ1-6; perhaps TRBD1 as D (6 bases). Germline V gene sequence: CDR1 SGHNT, CDR2 YYREEE (reference sequence). Trimming cost V 3 bases and J 7 bases, with 14 bases left between them. The CDR3 runs 15 residues.